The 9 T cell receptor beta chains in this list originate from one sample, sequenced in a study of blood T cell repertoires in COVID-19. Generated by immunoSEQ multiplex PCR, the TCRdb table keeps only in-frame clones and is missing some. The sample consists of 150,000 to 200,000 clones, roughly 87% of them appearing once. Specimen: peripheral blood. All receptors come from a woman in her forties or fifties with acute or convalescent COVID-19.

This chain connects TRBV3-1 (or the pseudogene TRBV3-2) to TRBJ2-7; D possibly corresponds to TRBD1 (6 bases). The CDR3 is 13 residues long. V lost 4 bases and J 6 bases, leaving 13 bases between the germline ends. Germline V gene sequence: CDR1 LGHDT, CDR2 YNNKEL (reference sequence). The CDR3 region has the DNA TGTGCCAGCAGCCTGATACAGGGCGGCGAGCAGTACTTC. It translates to CASSLIQGGEQYF.

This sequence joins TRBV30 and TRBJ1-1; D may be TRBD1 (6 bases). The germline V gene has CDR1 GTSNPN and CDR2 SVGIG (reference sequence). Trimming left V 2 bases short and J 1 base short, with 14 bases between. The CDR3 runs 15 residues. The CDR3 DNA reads TGTGCCTGGAGTATAGGGGGAAGGGGGAACACTGAAGCTTTCTTT. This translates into CAWSIGGRGNTEAFF.

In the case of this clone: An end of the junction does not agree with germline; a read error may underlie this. The CDR3 nucleotides are TGTGCCAGCGGACTTAACCCCGGCGACGGCAAGATCTTT. Translation gives CASGLNPGDGKIF. The rearrangement uses TRBV7-3 and TRBJ1-1; D is ambiguous. Germline CDR1 reads SGHTA; CDR2 reads FQGTGA. The CDR3 is 13 amino acids.

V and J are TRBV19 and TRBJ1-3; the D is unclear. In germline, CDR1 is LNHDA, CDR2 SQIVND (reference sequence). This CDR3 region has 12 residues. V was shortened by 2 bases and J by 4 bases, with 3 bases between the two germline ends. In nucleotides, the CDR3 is TGTGCCAGTAGTATACGGGGAAACACCATATATTTT. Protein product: CASSIRGNTIYF.

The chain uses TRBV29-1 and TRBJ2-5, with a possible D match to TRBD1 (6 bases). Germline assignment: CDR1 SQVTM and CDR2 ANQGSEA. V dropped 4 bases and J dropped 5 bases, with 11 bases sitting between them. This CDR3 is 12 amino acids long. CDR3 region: CSVGQVSETQYF. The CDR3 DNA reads TGCAGCGTTGGACAGGTTTCGGAGACCCAGTACTTC.

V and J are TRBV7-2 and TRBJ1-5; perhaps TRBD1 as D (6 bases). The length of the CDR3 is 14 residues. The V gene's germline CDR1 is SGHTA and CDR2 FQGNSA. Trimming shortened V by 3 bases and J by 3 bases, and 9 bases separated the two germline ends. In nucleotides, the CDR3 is TGTGCCAGCAGCTTCGGGACAACCAATCAGCCCCAGCATTTT. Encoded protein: CASSFGTTNQPQHF.

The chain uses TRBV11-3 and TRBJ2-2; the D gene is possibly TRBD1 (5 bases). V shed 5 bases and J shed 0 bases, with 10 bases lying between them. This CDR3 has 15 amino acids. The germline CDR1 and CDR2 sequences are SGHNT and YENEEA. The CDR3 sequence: CASSRQTANTGELFF. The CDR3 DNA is TGTGCCAGCAGCCGACAGACCGCGAACACCGGGGAGCTGTTTTTT.

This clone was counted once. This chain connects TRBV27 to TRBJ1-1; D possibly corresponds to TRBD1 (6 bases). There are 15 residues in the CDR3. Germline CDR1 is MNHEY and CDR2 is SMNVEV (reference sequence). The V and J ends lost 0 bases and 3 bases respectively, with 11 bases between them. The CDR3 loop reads CASSLSVQGYTEAFF. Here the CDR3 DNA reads TGTGCCAGCAGTTTATCGGTACAGGGCTACACTGAAGCTTTCTTT.

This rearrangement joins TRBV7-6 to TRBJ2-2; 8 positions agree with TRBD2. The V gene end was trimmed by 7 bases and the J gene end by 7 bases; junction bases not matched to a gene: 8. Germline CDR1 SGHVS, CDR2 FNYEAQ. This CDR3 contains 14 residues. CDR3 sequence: CASNPGGIVGELFF. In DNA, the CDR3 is TGTGCCAGCAACCCGGGGGGGATTGTCGGGGAGCTGTTTTTT.